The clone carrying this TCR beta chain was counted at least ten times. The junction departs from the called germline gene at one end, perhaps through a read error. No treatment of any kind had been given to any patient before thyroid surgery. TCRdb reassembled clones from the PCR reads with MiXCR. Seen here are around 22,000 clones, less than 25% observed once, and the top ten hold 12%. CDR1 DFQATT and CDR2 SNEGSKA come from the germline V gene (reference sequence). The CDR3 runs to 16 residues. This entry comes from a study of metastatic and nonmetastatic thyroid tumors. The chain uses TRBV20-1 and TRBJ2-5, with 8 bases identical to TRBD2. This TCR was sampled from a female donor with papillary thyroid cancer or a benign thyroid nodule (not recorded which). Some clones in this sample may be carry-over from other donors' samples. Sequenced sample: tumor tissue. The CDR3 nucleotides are TGCAGTGCTAGTAGCGGGATCCTTGTGTACCAAGAGGCCCAGTACTTC. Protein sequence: CSASSGILVYQEAQYF.